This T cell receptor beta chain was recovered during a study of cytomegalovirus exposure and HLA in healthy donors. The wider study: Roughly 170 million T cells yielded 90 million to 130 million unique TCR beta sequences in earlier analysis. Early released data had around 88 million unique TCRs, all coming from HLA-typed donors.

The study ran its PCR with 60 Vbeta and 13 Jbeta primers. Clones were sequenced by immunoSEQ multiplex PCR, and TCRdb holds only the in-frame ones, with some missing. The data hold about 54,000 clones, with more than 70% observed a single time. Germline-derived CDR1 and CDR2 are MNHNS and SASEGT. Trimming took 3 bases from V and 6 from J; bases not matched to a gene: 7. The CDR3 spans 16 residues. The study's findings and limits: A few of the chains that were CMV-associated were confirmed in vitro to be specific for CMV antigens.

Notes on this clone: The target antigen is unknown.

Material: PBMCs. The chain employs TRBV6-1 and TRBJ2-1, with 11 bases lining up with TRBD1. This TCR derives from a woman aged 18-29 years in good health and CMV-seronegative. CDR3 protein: CASSEASGQGGNEQFF. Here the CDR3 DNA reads TGTGCCAGCAGTGAGGCCTCGGGACAGGGGGGCAATGAGCAGTTCTTC.